Here is one TCR beta chain with its context. The antigen is not known. The data were obtained in a study of T cell responses to AZD1222 COVID-19 vaccine. Using immunoSEQ multiplex PCR, the repertoire was profiled, and TCRdb retains in-frame clones only, with some absent. The sample records about 150,000 clones, around 90% being singletons. Whole-study findings and limits: Clonal diversity may have been underestimated, and the donors were mostly white British, with more females than males. Spike-specific TCR breadth and depth rose after two AZD1222 doses.

J lost 8 bases, V lost 5 bases, and 11 bases had no gene match. This CDR3 is built from 15 residues. Germline CDR1 is SGHTA and CDR2 is FQGTGA. Sequencing was performed on peripheral blood, taken on day 0 of AZD1222 vaccination. This clonotype was sampled from an adult in good health. The J gene is TRBJ1-2, the V gene TRBV7-3, with 10 bases that match TRBD1. The CDR3 DNA follows: TGTGCCAGCAGCGCAAGGGGACAGGGGAAAACGGGCTACACCTTC. Protein sequence: CASSARGQGKTGYTF.